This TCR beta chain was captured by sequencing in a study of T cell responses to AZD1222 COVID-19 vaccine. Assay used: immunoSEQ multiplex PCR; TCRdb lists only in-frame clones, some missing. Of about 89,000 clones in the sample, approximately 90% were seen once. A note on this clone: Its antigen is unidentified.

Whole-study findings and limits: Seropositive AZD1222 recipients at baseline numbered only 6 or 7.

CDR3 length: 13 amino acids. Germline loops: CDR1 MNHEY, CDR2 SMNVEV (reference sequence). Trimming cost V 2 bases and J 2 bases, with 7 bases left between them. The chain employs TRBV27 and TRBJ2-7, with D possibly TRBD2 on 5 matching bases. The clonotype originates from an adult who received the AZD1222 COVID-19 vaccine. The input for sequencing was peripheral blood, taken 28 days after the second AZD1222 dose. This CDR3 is CASSLAEAYEQYF. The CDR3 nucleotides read TGTGCCAGCAGTTTAGCGGAGGCCTACGAGCAGTACTTC.